One and the same sample provided the 3 T cell receptor beta chains below, sequenced in a study of vaccination and CD4 T cells after COVID-19. Sequencing of DNA taken from cultured CD4+ T cells relied on the Oncomine TCR Beta short-read assay. One entry per CDR3 protein results from TCRdb running MiXCR on the PCR reads. Of around 20,000 distinct CDR3 sequences listed, approximately 45% are singletons. Which antigens these TCRs recognize remains unknown. Treatment here: roughly 10-day PBMC culture with coronavirus spike peptide pools or control peptides (ViraFEST assay). Material: CD4+ T cells from blood, cultured in vitro, obtained before SARS-CoV-2 vaccination. Every receptor here comes from a human donor who had recovered from COVID-19.

This clonotype was seen a handful of times. The chain recombines TRBV2 with TRBJ1-2, with D tentatively TRBD1 (5 bases). Trimming cost V 2 bases and J 1 base, with 17 bases left between them. The CDR3 covers 17 residues. The germline CDR1 and CDR2 sequences are SNHLY and FYNNEI. CDR3 region: CASSERSGGRLNYGYTF. The CDR3 bases are TGTGCCAGCAGTGAAAGATCCGGGGGACGGCTTAACTATGGCTACACCTTC.

The V call is TRBV28, the J call TRBJ1-5; D unresolved. The CDR3 length is 14 residues. Trimming removed 1 base from V and 7 bases from J, with 11 bases in between. Germline lookup yields CDR1 MDHEN and CDR2 SYDVKM. The CDR3, as DNA: TGTGCCAGCAGTTTATTGGTGACTAGCCAGCCCCAGCATTTT. This sequence encodes CASSLLVTSQPQHF.

In DNA, the CDR3 is TGTGCCAGCAGTGAATTGCGCTTTAGGCAGGGGCGAAGGGGCACTGAAGCTTTCTTT. Protein sequence: CASSELRFRQGRRGTEAFF. This chain uses TRBV6-1 with TRBJ1-1, with D possibly TRBD1 on 6 matching bases. Trimming left V 2 bases short and J 4 bases short, with 26 bases between. CDR1 and CDR2 from the germline V gene are MNHNS and SASEGT. This CDR3 comprises 19 residues.